The T cell receptor (beta chain) under discussion was sequenced for a study of shared clonotypes between healthy human individuals (dated by TCRdb to between 2020 and 2021). Context from the whole study: A couple of women and a few men aged 18 to 49 years were included in the cohort. Between about 0.94 and 8.9 billion PBMCs per donor were obtained by leukapheresis. Per donor, three plates each were used for CD4 naive and CD4 memory, two for CD8 naive, and one for CD8 memory. To estimate repertoire size and how much clonotype sharing occurs between individuals, the study deeply sequenced the blood TCR repertoires of 4 to 6 healthy adults. Different laboratories and diverse techniques were used to prepare libraries and sequence TCR repertoires, to increase sequencing depth and limit assay-specific biases. The paper's findings and limits, for the study overall: Higher generation probabilities were observed for clonotypes shared by all four sorted-subset donors than for non-shared clonotypes. Because the study included only a small number of donors, the genetic and exposure-history diversity represented was limited. Rarefaction of sorted-subset datasets indicated incomplete sequencing despite the large sequencing depth. Naive subsets generally had larger estimated clonotype richness than memory subsets. Sampling was restricted to blood, and TCR repertoires in tissue are likely to differ from TCR repertoires in blood. Pairwise subsampling led to the expectation that sequencing depth would affect the degree of clonotype sharing among donors. Approximately 4.8% of naive CD4, 3.5% of naive CD8, about 2.5% of memory CD4, and 0.4% of memory CD8 clonotypes were shared across four donors.

Worth noting for this clone: Its binding antigen is unknown. There are no base qualities to consult, and no much larger clone falls within one base. This CDR3 is also generated by other DNA sequences in the sample.

From the germline V gene, CDR1 is SNHLY and CDR2 is FYNNEI. Its CDR3 holds 12 amino acids, cysteine through phenylalanine. Here the CDR3 DNA is all that survives: 36 bases in frame from base 1. V is shortened by 4 bases, J by 2 bases, and the region joining them spans 4 bases. TCR CDR3 regions were amplified from genomic DNA by multiplex PCR using the deep immunoSEQ assay. Genomic DNA extracted from each cell subset was distributed evenly over all wells of several immunoSEQ 96-well plates, and each plate served as one replicate. Each replicate PCR for sorted subsets received about 210 ng genomic DNA, equal to about 30,000 T cell genomes. The purified libraries were quantified using a Qubit 3.0 fluorometer, sized with a Bioanalyzer 2100, and then quantified again using the KAPA Library Quantification kit. A separate single-read 150-cycle Illumina NextSeq 550 flow cell was used to sequence each immunoSEQ 96-well plate. From the authors' description of their analysis: Because only junctional sequences without quality scores were contained in the immunoSEQ output, filtering matching that applied to full-length reads could not be performed. Sequences were annotated with PyIR, a Python wrapper for IgBLAST v1.9, using IMGT germline references to assign V/J genes and CDR3. Any read was removed if the V/J assignment was weak (E-value above 1e-6), the CDR3 was missing, or the read contained stop codons, out-of-frame junctions, or ambiguous translated residues. V3J clonotypes were defined as sequences sharing an identical inferred V gene, J gene, and CDR3 amino acid sequence. To compute the percentage overlap between repertoires, the number of shared unique clonotypes was divided by the size of the smaller repertoire. Repertoire richness was assessed with RTK rarefaction, the Chao1 estimator, and Recon v2.1 estimates of unobserved clonotypes. OLGA was used to compute generation probabilities for all TCRbeta clonotypes that the gDNA method yielded from a handful of donors. The immuneACCESS repertoire file appears here via TCRdb, limited to in-frame rearrangements. These files lack a portion of the clones; in checked studies, under half of the deficit traces to unresolved V genes, and the cause of the others is not known. That table gives V, J and clone size, and the DNA gave D and trimming. The sample contains over a million clones, about 84% of them found a single time. Together, the top ten hold 0.61% of the sample.

Healthy HIV-negative adults with no recently reported acute infections or vaccinations were included as donors. Every donor was a Caucasian adult residing in Nashville, Tennessee, USA. CD4+ T cells were enriched by magnetic negative selection; naive cells were then positively selected on CD45RA, and the negative fraction formed the memory subset. Blood was collected by leukapheresis, and PBMCs were isolated by Ficoll-Histopaque density gradient centrifugation and then cryopreserved in liquid nitrogen vapor phase. Analytical flow cytometry was used to check the purity and quantity of each magnetically sorted T cell population. Each sorted fraction had its genomic DNA isolated and then quantified by UV absorbance on a Nanodrop 2000c.

The chain uses TRBV2 and TRBJ2-3, with no confidently assigned D gene. Material for sequencing was memory CD4+ T cells from PBMCs. What the cell subset or site label conveys for this sample: CD45RA-negative fraction. This TCR came from a man aged 18-30 years in good health. Some clones in this sample may be carry-over from other donors' samples. The CDR3 reads CASSGDTDTQYF. The DNA is TGTGCCAGCAGTGGGGACACAGATACGCAGTATTTT. Reference TRBV2 and TRBJ2-3 proteins supply the regions before and after the CDR3; the full variable domain is: EPEVTQTPSHQVTQMGQEVILRCVPISNHLYFYWYRQILGQKVEFLVSFYNNEISEKSEIFDDQFSVERPDGSNFTLKIRSTKLEDSAMYFCASSGDTDTQYFGPGTRLTVL.